This TCR beta chain was sequenced for a study of CD8 T cells in ankylosing spondylitis. Study-wide results and caveats: A number of the motif variants had already been described in reactive arthritis synovial fluid and blood. Peripheral blood held disease-linked clones only at relatively low frequency, and these were CD8+. Ankylosing spondylitis blood appeared to be characterized by a TCR beta motif of 8 or 9 highly homologous variants.

Many counts were recorded for this clonotype. Its cognate antigen is unknown. TCRdb ran MiXCR on the 5' RACE reads and lists one entry per CDR3 protein. The sample lists around 490,000 distinct CDR3 sequences; approximately 5.3% were seen once. This clonotype was obtained from a male donor with ankylosing spondylitis. The sequencing sample was made of blood, either unsorted or a sorted T cell fraction (not recorded which).

The CDR3: CASSLGSYRGPVGEQYF. CDR3 bases: TGTGCCAGCAGCCTAGGCTCCTACAGGGGACCTGTCGGCGAGCAGTACTTC. The chain uses TRBV27 and TRBJ2-7; 7 bases match TRBD1. The junction had 20 bases not matched to a gene; V was cut back by 6 bases and J by 6 bases. This CDR3 has 17 residues. Germline V gives CDR1 MNHEY, CDR2 SMNVEV (reference sequence).